This T cell receptor (beta chain) was sequenced during a study of early T cells in non-severe SARS-CoV-2 infection. For the study at large: Sequencing targeted bulk RNA from unsorted whole blood, leaving chains unpaired.

Whole-study findings and limits: VDJdb matching favored anti-spike CD8 responses, missing private and CD4 specificities.

This clonotype was counted many times. The antigen is unknown. Individual cDNA molecules were tagged with unique molecular identifiers, the study reported. In TCRdb, the 5' RACE reads were re-called with MiXCR into one record per CDR3 protein. The sample has tens of thousands of distinct CDR3 sequences, about 5% seen once; the top ten hold 3.5% to 4.5%. Specimen: whole blood. The source is an adult who was a healthcare worker with PCR-confirmed SARS-CoV-2 infection or an uninfected control (not recorded which).

CDR3 region: CASSRRAQQFF. Here the CDR3 DNA reads TGTGCCAGCTCGAGGAGGGCCCAGCAGTTCTTC. The chain links TRBV7-2 to TRBJ2-1; tentative D call: TRBD2 (6 bases). V gave up 8 bases and J gave up 11 bases, with 13 bases separating them. Germline values: CDR1 SGHTA, CDR2 FQGNSA. CDR3 length equals 11 residues.